This T cell receptor beta chain was recorded in a study of cytomegalovirus exposure and HLA in healthy donors. PCR employed 60 Vbeta and 13 Jbeta primers. The data were produced by immunoSEQ multiplex PCR, yet TCRdb's version contains in-frame clones alone and is incomplete. Seen here are some 180,000 clones, roughly 13% observed once, and the top ten hold 7.8%. This clone has more than one count but fewer than ten. Antigen unknown. Per germline, CDR1 LGHNA and CDR2 YNFKEQ. The CDR3 runs to 15 residues. Trimming pared 1 base from V and 0 bases from J, leaving 7 bases between. Overall study findings and caveats: In a later analysis, TCR beta V- and J-gene trimming showed a link to a missense DCLRE1C variant. A prior analysis recorded that most TCR beta V segments were productive about 90% or about 30% of the time.

This clonotype was obtained from a man aged 50 or older in good health and CMV-seropositive. The sequencing sample was made of PBMCs. The V and J genes are TRBV4-2 and TRBJ1-5; D not certain. The CDR3: CASSQGQNSNQPQHF. The DNA for the CDR3 is TGTGCCAGCAGCCAAGGGCAGAATAGCAATCAGCCCCAGCATTTT.